Listed below are T cell receptor beta chains from one sample, sequenced in a study of CD8 T cells in ankylosing spondylitis. MiXCR was run by TCRdb on the 5' RACE reads, yielding one entry per CDR3 protein. The repertoire holds around 250,000 distinct CDR3 sequences, roughly 10% seen once, with less than 8% in the top ten. Material for sequencing was blood, either unsorted or a sorted T cell fraction (not recorded which). These receptors were obtained from a male donor with ankylosing spondylitis or in good health (not recorded which). The CDR3 runs from the conserved cysteine through the conserved F or W. Fields, in order: clone size, V gene, D gene, CDR3 protein. A D gene is named only where the DNA matches it firmly. Clone size is shown for a subset of rows, as once, few, many or a class of expanded clone.

>many|TRBV12-3/TRBV12-4|TRBD2
CASSLGLPRGNEQFF
>.|TRBV5-1|.
CASSMGPGAETQYF
>once|TRBV7-3|.
CASRYDRFGGYTF
>many|TRBV7-8|.
CASSLAGTHNQPQHF
>.|TRBV5-5|.
CASSFGSEPYYEQYF
>few|TRBV6-1|.
CASSQDLWKDEKLFF
>.|TRBV28|.
CASSSRRGTYTEAFF
>many|TRBV5-1|.
CASSLWGMADTQYF
>few|TRBV9|.
CASSAGALYNEQFF
>many|TRBV12-3/TRBV12-4|.
CASSPGRSNQPQHF
>.|TRBV3-1|TRBD1
CASSQRTGPHEQFF
>.|TRBV20-1|.
CSAFKSFQAFF
>many|TRBV12-3/TRBV12-4|.
CASTTPSGLGDTEAFF
>many|TRBV20-1|TRBD2
CSVQRDYNEQFF
>few|TRBV7-2|.
CASSPPGLGDTQYF
>many|TRBV12-3/TRBV12-4|TRBD2
CASSLTLAGNEQFF
>few|TRBV7-6|TRBD1
CASSLGVNRGSGNTIYF
>.|TRBV2|.
CASSRDGRTDTQYF
>.|TRBV7-8|TRBD2
CASSSRSEAGGGAQYF
>.|TRBV30|TRBD2
CAWSPGLAGGNEQFF